This TCR beta chain is drawn from a study of shared clonotypes between healthy human individuals. This clone was seen a single time. Antigen: not known. Germline assignment: CDR1 LNHDA and CDR2 SQIVND (reference sequence). The CDR3 runs to 16 residues. J lost 2 bases, V lost 3 bases, and 8 bases had no gene match. General study points: It was the non-shared clonotypes that had lower generation probabilities than clonotypes shared by all four donors.

Sorted-subset replicate PCRs used approximately 200 ng of genomic DNA. This amount corresponded to tens of thousands of T cell genomes. Sequenced by immunoSEQ multiplex PCR; TCRdb stores in-frame clones only, minus some. The table records about 2.3 million clones, 80% to 95% of them present only once. The chain recombines TRBV19 with TRBJ2-3; 7 nucleotides line up with TRBD2. Sequencing used naive CD4+ T cells from PBMCs. Stated subset: CD45RA+ positively selected. The TCR was taken from a man between 18 and 29 years old in good health. Some clones in this sample may be carry-over from other donors' samples. In DNA form, the CDR3 reads TGTGCCAGTAGTATCACGATAAGCGGGGCCACAGATACGCAGTATTTT. This sequence encodes CASSITISGATDTQYF.